Detailed here is one T cell receptor (beta chain). This sample is drawn from a study of neoadjuvant anti-PD-1 for oral cavity cancer. The wider study: Nivolumab at 3 mg/kg was mostly given biweekly, three to four doses, pre-surgery.

The germline CDR1 and CDR2 sequences are SGHVS and FNYEAQ. This CDR3 region has 14 residues. V was cut by 3 bases and J by 4 bases, with 12 bases left in between. Assay used: immunoSEQ multiplex PCR; TCRdb lists only in-frame clones, some missing. There are about 80,000 clones in the sample; about four fifths occur only once, and around 3.1% lies in the top ten. The clonotype originates from a person between 40 and 85 years old with oral cavity squamous cell carcinoma. Specimen: PBMCs, collected before nivolumab (anti-PD-1) treatment. The genes are TRBV7-6 and TRBJ2-5; possible D gene TRBD2, 7 bases. The CDR3 spells CASSLQRGGETQYF. CDR3 nucleotides: TGTGCCAGCAGCTTGCAGAGGGGGGGAGAGACCCAGTACTTC.